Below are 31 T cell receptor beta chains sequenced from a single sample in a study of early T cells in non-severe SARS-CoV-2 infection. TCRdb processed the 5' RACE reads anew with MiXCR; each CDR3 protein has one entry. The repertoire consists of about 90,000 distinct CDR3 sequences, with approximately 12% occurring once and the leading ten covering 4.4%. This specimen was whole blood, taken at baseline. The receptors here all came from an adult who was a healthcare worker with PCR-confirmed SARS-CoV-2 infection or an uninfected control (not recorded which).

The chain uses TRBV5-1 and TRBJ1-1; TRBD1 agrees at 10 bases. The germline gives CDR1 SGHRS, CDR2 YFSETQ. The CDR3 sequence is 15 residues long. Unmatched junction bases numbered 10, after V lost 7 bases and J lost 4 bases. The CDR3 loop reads CASAREGTGVTEAFF. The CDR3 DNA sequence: TGCGCCAGCGCCCGTGAGGGGACAGGGGTCACTGAAGCTTTCTTT.

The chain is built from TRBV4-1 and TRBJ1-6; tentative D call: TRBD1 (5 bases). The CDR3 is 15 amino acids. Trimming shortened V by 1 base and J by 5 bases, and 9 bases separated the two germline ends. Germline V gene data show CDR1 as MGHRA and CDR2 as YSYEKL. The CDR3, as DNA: TGCGCCAGCAGCCAAGCACAGGAGGATAATTCACCCCTCCACTTT. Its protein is CASSQAQEDNSPLHF.

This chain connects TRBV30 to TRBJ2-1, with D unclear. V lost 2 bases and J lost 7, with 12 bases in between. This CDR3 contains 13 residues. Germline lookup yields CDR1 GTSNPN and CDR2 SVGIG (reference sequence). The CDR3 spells CAWSPTMQNEQFF. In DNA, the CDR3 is TGTGCCTGGAGTCCTACTATGCAGAATGAGCAGTTCTTC.

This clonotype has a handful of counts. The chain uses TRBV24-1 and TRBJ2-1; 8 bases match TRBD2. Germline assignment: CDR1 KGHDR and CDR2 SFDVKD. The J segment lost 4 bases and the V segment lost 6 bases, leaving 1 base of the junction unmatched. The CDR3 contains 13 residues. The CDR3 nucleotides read TGTGCCACCAGTTTAGCGGGATACAATGAGCAGTTCTTC. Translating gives CATSLAGYNEQFF.

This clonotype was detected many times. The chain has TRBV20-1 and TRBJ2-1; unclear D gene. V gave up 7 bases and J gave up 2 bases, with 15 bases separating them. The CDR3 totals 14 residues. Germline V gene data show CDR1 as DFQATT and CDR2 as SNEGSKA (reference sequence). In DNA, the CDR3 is TGCAGTGGTAGGCCCAGAGCTACCTACAATGAGCAGTTCTTC. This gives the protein CSGRPRATYNEQFF.

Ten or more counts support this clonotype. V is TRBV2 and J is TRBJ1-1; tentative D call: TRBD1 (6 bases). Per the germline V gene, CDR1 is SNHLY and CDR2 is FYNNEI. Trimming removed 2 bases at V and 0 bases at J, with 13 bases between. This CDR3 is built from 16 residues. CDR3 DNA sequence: TGTGCCAGCAGTGAATCCCCAGGGGAACTGAACACTGAAGCTTTCTTT. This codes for CASSESPGELNTEAFF.

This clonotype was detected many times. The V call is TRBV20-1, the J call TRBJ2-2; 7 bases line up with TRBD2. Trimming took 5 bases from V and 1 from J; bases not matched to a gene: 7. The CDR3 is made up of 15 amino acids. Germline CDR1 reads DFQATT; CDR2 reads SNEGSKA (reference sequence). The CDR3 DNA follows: TGCAGTGCTCACCCCGGGACTAAGAACACCGGGGAGCTGTTTTTT. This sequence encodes CSAHPGTKNTGELFF.

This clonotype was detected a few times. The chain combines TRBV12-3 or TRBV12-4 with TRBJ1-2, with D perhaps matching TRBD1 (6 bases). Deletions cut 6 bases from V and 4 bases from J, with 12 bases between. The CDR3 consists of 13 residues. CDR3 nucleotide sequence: TGTGCCAGCAGCCTTCGGACAGTCTATGGCTACACCTTC. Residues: CASSLRTVYGYTF.

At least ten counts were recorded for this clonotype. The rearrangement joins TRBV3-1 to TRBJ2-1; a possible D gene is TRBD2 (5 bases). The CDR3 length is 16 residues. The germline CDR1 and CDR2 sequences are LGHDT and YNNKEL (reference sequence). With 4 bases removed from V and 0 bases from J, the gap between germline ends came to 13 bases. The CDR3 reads CASSLLGLSSYNEQFF. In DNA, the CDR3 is TGTGCCAGCAGCCTCCTCGGACTGAGCTCCTACAATGAGCAGTTCTTC.

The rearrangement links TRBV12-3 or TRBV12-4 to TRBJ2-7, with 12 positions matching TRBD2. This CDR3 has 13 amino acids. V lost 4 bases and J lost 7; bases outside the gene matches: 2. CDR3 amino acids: CASSSLAGGEQYF. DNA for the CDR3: TGTGCCAGCAGTTCCCTAGCGGGAGGGGAGCAGTACTTC.

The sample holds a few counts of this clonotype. CDR3 protein: CASSDSGTDTQYF. The CDR3 DNA reads as TGTGCCAGCAGTGACTCAGGGACGGATACGCAGTATTTT. V usage is TRBV2 and J usage is TRBJ2-3; D possibly uses TRBD1 or TRBD2 (5 bases each). V shed 3 bases and J shed 6 bases, with 10 bases lying between them. This CDR3 is built from 13 residues. Looked up from germline, CDR1 is SNHLY and CDR2 is FYNNEI.

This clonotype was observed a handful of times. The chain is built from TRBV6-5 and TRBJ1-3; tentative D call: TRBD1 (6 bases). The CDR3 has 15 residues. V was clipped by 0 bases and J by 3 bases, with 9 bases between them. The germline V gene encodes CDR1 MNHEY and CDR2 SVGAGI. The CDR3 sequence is CASSYSTGNGNTIYF. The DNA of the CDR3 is TGTGCCAGCAGTTACTCCACAGGGAATGGAAACACCATATATTTT.

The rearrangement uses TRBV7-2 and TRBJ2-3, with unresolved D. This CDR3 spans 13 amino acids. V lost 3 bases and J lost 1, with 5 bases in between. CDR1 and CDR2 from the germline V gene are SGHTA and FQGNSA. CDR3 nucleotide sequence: TGTGCCAGCAGCTTTCTTCGCACAGATACGCAGTATTTT. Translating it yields CASSFLRTDTQYF.

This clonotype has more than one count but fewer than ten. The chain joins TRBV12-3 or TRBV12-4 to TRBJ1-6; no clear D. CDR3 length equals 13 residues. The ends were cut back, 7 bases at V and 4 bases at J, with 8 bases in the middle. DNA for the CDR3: TGTGCCAGCATAAAGGGTTATAATTCACCCCTCCACTTT. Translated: CASIKGYNSPLHF.

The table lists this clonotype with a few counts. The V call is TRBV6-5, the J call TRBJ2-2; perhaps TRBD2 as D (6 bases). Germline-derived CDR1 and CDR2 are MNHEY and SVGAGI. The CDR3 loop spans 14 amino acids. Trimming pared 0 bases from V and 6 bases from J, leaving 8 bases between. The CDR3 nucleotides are TGTGCCAGCAGTTACTCACTAGCCTCCGGGGAGCTGTTTTTT. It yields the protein CASSYSLASGELFF.

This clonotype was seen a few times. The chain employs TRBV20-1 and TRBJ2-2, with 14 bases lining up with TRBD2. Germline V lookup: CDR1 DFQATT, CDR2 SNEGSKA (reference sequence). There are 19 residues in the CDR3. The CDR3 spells CSDDGGLAGDVVNTGELFF. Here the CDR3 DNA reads TGCAGCGACGATGGGGGACTAGCGGGAGATGTTGTGAACACCGGGGAGCTGTTTTTT.

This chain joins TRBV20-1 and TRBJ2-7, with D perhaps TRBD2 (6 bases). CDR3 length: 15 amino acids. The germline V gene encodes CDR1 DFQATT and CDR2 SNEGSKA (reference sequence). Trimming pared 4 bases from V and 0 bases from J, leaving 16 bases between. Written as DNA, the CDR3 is TGCAGTGCTATCGTGAGGGCGGGGAACTCCTACGAGCAGTACTTC. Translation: CSAIVRAGNSYEQYF.

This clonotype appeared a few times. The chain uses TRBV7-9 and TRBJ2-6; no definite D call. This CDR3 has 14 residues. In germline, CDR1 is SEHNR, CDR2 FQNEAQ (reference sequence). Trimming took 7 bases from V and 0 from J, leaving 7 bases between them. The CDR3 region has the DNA TGTGCCAGCACCAGAGCCTCTGGGGCCAACGTCCTGACTTTC. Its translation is CASTRASGANVLTF.

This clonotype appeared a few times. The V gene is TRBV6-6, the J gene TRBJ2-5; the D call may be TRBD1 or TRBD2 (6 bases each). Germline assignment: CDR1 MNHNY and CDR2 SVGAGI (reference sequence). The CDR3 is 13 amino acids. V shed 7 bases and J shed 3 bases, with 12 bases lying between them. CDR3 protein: CASTPRGEETQYF. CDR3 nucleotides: TGTGCCAGCACCCCTAGGGGGGAAGAGACCCAGTACTTC.

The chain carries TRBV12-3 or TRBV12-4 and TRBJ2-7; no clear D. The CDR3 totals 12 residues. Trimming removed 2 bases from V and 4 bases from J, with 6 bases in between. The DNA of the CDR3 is TGTGCCAGCAGTTTACAGGCTTACGAGCAGTACTTC. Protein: CASSLQAYEQYF.

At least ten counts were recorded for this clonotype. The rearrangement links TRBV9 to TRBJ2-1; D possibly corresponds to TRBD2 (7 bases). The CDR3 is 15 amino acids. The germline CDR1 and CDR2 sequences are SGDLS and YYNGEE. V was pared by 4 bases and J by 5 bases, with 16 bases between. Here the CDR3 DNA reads TGTGCCAGCAGCCCCGGGGGGCAGAACCACAATGAGCAGTTCTTC. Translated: CASSPGGQNHNEQFF.

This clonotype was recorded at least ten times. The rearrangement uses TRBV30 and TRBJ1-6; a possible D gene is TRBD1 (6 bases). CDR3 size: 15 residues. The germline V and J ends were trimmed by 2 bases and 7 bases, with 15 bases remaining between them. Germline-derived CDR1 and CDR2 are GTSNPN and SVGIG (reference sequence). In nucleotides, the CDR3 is TGTGCCTGGAGTCGGAGTGAGGGGGTAAATTCACCCCTCCACTTT. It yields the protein CAWSRSEGVNSPLHF.

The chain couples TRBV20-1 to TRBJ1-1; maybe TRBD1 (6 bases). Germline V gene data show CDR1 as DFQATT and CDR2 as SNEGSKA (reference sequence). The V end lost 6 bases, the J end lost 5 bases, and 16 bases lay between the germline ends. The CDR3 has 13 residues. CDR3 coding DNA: TGCAGTGCCCGACGGGGGGGGCGGACTGAAGCTTTCTTT. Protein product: CSARRGGRTEAFF.

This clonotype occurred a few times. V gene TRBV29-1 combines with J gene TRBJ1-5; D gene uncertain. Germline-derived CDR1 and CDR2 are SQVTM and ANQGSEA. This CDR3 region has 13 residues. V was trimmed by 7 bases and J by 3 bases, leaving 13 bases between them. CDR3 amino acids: CSGSIGLNQPQHF. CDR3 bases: TGCAGCGGGTCCATCGGGCTCAATCAGCCCCAGCATTTT.

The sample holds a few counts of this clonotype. The CDR3 here is CASRPGQETQYF. CDR3 in DNA: TGTGCCAGCCGACCGGGACAAGAGACCCAGTACTTC. This chain links TRBV18 with TRBJ2-5; D perhaps matches TRBD2 (5 bases). The germline V gene encodes CDR1 KGHSH and CDR2 LQKENI. CDR3 length equals 12 residues. V was shortened by 8 bases and J by 2 bases, with 9 bases between the two germline ends.

CDR3 protein: CASSVAAWTEAFF. The CDR3 DNA reads TGTGCCAGCAGCGTAGCGGCTTGGACTGAAGCTTTCTTT. This chain joins TRBV9 and TRBJ1-1; D is uncertain. V lost 0 bases and J 5 bases, leaving 8 bases between the germline ends. The length of the CDR3 is 13 residues. CDR1 is SGDLS, CDR2 YYNGEE, per germline. Full variable domain (outside the CDR3, taken from reference TRBV9 and TRBJ1-1): DSGVTQTPKHLITATGQRVTLRCSPRSGDLSVYWYQQSLDQGLQFLIQYYNGEERAKGNILERFSAQQFPDLHSELNLSSLELGDSALYFCASSVAAWTEAFFGQGTRLTVV.

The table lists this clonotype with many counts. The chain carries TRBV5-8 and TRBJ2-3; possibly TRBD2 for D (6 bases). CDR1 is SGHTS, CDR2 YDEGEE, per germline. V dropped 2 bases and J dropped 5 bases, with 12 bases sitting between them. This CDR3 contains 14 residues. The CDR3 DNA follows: TGTGCCAGCAGCTTCCTGACTAGTAAAGATACGCAGTATTTT. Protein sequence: CASSFLTSKDTQYF.

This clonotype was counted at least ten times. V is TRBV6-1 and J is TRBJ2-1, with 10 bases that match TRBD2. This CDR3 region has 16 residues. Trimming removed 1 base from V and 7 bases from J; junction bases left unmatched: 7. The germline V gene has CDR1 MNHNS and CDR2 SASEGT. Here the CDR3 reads CASSEGPGLARNEQFF. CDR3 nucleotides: TGTGCCAGCAGTGAAGGCCCGGGACTAGCGAGGAATGAGCAGTTCTTC.

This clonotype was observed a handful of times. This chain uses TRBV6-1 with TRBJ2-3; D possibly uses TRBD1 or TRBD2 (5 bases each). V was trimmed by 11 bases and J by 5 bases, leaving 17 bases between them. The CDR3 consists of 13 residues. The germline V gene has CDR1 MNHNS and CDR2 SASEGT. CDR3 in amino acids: CASRVGAEDTQYF. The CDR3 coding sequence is TGTGCCTCGCGAGTCGGGGCAGAAGATACGCAGTATTTT.

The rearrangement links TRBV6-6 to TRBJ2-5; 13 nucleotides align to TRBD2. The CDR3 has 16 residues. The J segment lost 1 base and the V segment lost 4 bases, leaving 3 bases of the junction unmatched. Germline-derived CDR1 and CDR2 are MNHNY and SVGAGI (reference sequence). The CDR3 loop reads CASSSGLAGVQETQYF. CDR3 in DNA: TGTGCCAGCAGTTCAGGACTAGCGGGAGTCCAAGAGACCCAGTACTTC.

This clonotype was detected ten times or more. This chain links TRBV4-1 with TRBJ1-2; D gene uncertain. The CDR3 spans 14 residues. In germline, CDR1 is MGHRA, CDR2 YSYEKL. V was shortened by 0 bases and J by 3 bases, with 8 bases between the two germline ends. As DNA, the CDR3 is TGCGCCAGCAGCCAAGACGGGCGCCACTATGGCTACACCTTC. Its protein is CASSQDGRHYGYTF.